This T cell receptor beta chain came from a study of OX40 agonist ivuxolimab in advanced cancers. Study overall: It was ivuxolimab, an agonistic anti-OX40 (CD134) antibody, that patients were treated with.

Notes on this clone: The antigen is unknown.

Findings and limits, study-wide: Individuals who were partial responders at 0.1-3.0 mg/kg had clonal expansion that ranked among the lowest.

Profiled with immunoSEQ multiplex PCR; TCRdb holds only in-frame clones, not every one. The sample comprises roughly 56,000 clones, about 82% of which are singletons, and 3.5% to 4% rests with the top ten. The V gene end was trimmed by 6 bases and the J gene end by 8 bases; junction bases not matched to a gene: 3. The length of the CDR3 is 11 residues. Germline V gene lookup returns CDR1 MDHEN and CDR2 SYDVKM. The sequence was obtained from an adult with an advanced solid tumor such as melanoma, head and neck, liver or kidney cancer. The sample in question was CD4+ or CD8+ T cells sorted from blood, obtained in a trial of the OX40 agonist ivuxolimab. The V call is TRBV28, the J call TRBJ1-1, with 7 nucleotides matching TRBD1. This CDR3 is CASSSDREAFF. The DNA for the CDR3 is TGTGCCAGCAGCTCGGACAGGGAAGCTTTCTTT.